Shown below are 28 T cell receptor beta chains from a single sample sequenced in a study of T cells after posttransplantation cyclophosphamide. The data were produced by immunoSEQ multiplex PCR, yet TCRdb's version contains in-frame clones alone and is incomplete. Observed in the sample are 30,000 to 45,000 clones, none of them singletons. Sequencing was carried out using PBMCs. These TCRs come from a girl aged 10-17 years in good health, CMV-negative, and a related stem cell transplant donor.

At least ten counts were recorded for this clone. The rearrangement uses TRBV5-1 and TRBJ2-5, with D possibly being TRBD2 (7 bases). The length of the CDR3 is 17 residues. V was pared by 0 bases and J by 1 base, with 16 bases between. Germline V gene sequence: CDR1 SGHRS, CDR2 YFSETQ. CDR3 nucleotides: TGCGCCAGCAGCTTGGGGCCGGGGGGCCCGTTCCAAGAGACCCAGTACTTC. Amino acids: CASSLGPGGPFQETQYF.

The sample holds a few counts of this clone. The chain uses TRBV7-9 and TRBJ2-2; 9 positions match TRBD2. CDR1 is SEHNR, CDR2 FQNEAQ, per germline (reference sequence). The V gene end was trimmed by 0 bases and the J gene end by 2 bases; junction bases not matched to a gene: 4. CDR3 length equals 17 residues. Here the CDR3 DNA reads TGTGCCAGCAGCTTAGCTCTCCTAGCGGGAAACACCGGGGAGCTGTTTTTT. The encoded protein is CASSLALLAGNTGELFF.

This chain links TRBV4-1 with TRBJ1-2; D call uncertain. With 0 bases removed from V and 4 bases from J, the gap between germline ends came to 15 bases. Germline loops: CDR1 MGHRA, CDR2 YSYEKL. The CDR3 consists of 16 residues. CDR3 loop: CASSQDLGSSGYGYTF. The CDR3 region has the DNA TGCGCCAGCAGCCAAGATTTAGGCAGTTCGGGCTATGGCTACACCTTC.

This clone was counted a few times. J is TRBJ1-2 and V is TRBV30; D possibly corresponds to TRBD1 (5 bases). V was clipped by 0 bases and J by 7 bases, with 12 bases between them. This CDR3 is 13 amino acids long. From germline, CDR1 is GTSNPN and CDR2 SVGIG (reference sequence). DNA of the CDR3: TGTGCCTGGAGTGTTGGACATTCCGTTGGCTACACCTTC. It encodes CAWSVGHSVGYTF.

This clone came up a few times. The chain combines TRBV28 with TRBJ1-1; 10 bases fit TRBD1. With 2 bases clipped from V and 4 bases from J, the junction kept 10 bases outside the gene matches. The CDR3 has 17 amino acids. In germline, CDR1 is MDHEN, CDR2 SYDVKM. CDR3 residues: CASSLRTGGVLGTEAFF. The CDR3, as DNA: TGTGCCAGCAGTTTAAGGACAGGGGGGGTACTAGGCACTGAAGCTTTCTTT.

There are many counts of this clone. The chain is built from TRBV5-1 and TRBJ2-7; 12 nucleotides agree with TRBD1. The CDR3 has 17 amino acids. Germline V gives CDR1 SGHRS, CDR2 YFSETQ. The junction had 8 bases not matched to a gene; V was cut back by 3 bases and J by 1 base. CDR3 sequence reads: CASSSPGQGAWSYEQYF. For the CDR3, the DNA is TGCGCCAGCAGCTCACCGGGACAGGGGGCCTGGTCCTACGAGCAGTACTTC.

The table lists this clone with many counts. The J gene is TRBJ1-5, the V gene TRBV4-3; TRBD1 is a possible D gene (5 bases). CDR1 is LGHNA, CDR2 YSLEER, per germline. This CDR3 has 16 amino acids. Between the trimmed V and J ends, which lost 0 bases and 6 bases, there was a span of 15 bases. This CDR3 is CASSQDPGRSSQPQHF. The CDR3 nucleotides read TGCGCCAGCAGCCAAGATCCAGGGAGGTCGAGTCAGCCCCAGCATTTT.

This clone occurred a few times. The rearrangement joins TRBV6-6 to TRBJ2-5; 8 bases map to TRBD1. V lost 2 bases and J lost 5; bases outside the gene matches: 7. Germline CDR1 MNHNY, CDR2 SVGAGI (reference sequence). The length of the CDR3 is 15 residues. The CDR3 nucleotides are TGTGCCAGCAGTTACGGGCAGGGGGCGAGGGAGACCCAGTACTTC. Its translation: CASSYGQGARETQYF.

This clone was recorded many times. The CDR3, as DNA: TGTGCCATCAGGACGGGACTAGCGGGGGTCACAGATACGCAGTATTTT. It is translated as CAIRTGLAGVTDTQYF. The genes are TRBV10-3 and TRBJ2-3; 14 bases align to TRBD2. This CDR3 is built from 16 residues. The ends lost 6 bases at V and 2 bases at J; junction bases unmatched: 4. CDR1 and CDR2 (germline): ENHRY, SYGVKD.

This clone has a count of ten or more. The chain combines TRBV19 with TRBJ2-2; TRBD2 matches 8 bases. Germline V gene data show CDR1 as LNHDA and CDR2 as SQIVND (reference sequence). CDR3 length: 15 amino acids. The trim removed 5 bases at V and 4 bases at J, leaving 6 bases unmatched. CDR3 bases: TGTGCCAGTAGTCCCACTAGCGGTCTCACCGGGGAGCTGTTTTTT. It specifies CASSPTSGLTGELFF.

This clone has a handful of counts. V usage is TRBV9 and J usage is TRBJ2-1; 10 bases are shared with TRBD2. The CDR3 covers 16 residues. The V gene end was trimmed by 3 bases and the J gene end by 4 bases; junction bases not matched to a gene: 7. Germline values: CDR1 SGDLS, CDR2 YYNGEE. As DNA, the CDR3 is TGTGCCAGCAGCGCGTCGGGGACTAGCGAGTACAATGAGCAGTTCTTC. It codes for CASSASGTSEYNEQFF.

This clone was recorded at least ten times. This rearrangement joins TRBV5-1 to TRBJ1-1; D is ambiguous. Trimming stripped 3 bases from V and 3 bases from J, with 6 bases between. This CDR3 has 12 residues. Germline lookup yields CDR1 SGHRS and CDR2 YFSETQ. As DNA, the CDR3 is TGCGCCAGCAGCTCCCCGGACACTGAAGCTTTCTTT. Its translation: CASSSPDTEAFF.

This clone was seen ten or more times. The J gene is TRBJ2-3, the V gene TRBV19, with D possibly being TRBD2 (5 bases). The CDR3 contains 13 residues. The germline V gene encodes CDR1 LNHDA and CDR2 SQIVND (reference sequence). V was trimmed by 7 bases and J by 1 base, leaving 9 bases between them. CDR3 protein: CASNLRGTDTQYF. CDR3 nucleotide sequence: TGTGCCAGTAATTTGAGGGGCACAGATACGCAGTATTTT.

This clone was seen at least ten times. This chain connects TRBV11-2 to TRBJ1-1; D is ambiguous. Germline assignment: CDR1 SGHAT and CDR2 FQNNGV. V was clipped by 2 bases and J by 2 bases, with 3 bases between them. The CDR3 spans 12 residues. The CDR3 nucleotides read TGTGCCAGCAGCTTATATAACACTGAAGCTTTCTTT. This encodes CASSLYNTEAFF.

The rearrangement uses TRBV6-5 and TRBJ1-1; perhaps TRBD1 as D (5 bases). Germline V gene sequence: CDR1 MNHEY, CDR2 SVGAGI. Between the trimmed V and J ends, which lost 4 bases and 7 bases, there was a span of 13 bases. The CDR3 is 13 amino acids. CDR3 sequence: CASSSRGMGEAFF. The CDR3 DNA is TGTGCCAGCAGTTCGCGGGGGATGGGTGAAGCTTTCTTT.

The genes are TRBV28 and TRBJ2-2; TRBD2 matches at 10 bases. J lost 4 bases, V lost 6 bases, and 8 bases had no gene match. CDR1 MDHEN and CDR2 SYDVKM come from the germline V gene. The CDR3 spans 16 residues. The CDR3 coding sequence is TGTGCCAGCAGCCCCCAAGCGGGAGGGGGCACCGGGGAGCTGTTTTTT. Its translation: CASSPQAGGGTGELFF.

This clone was recorded at least ten times. This chain joins TRBV6-5 and TRBJ1-2, with D possibly being TRBD1 (6 bases). Trimming removed 6 bases at V and 5 bases at J, with 16 bases between. CDR1 is MNHEY, CDR2 SVGAGI, per germline. CDR3 length: 14 amino acids. Here the CDR3 reads CASRREGGIYGYTF. The CDR3 bases are TGTGCCAGCAGACGAGAAGGGGGAATTTATGGCTACACCTTC.

This clone was found many times. The genes are TRBV6-5 and TRBJ1-2, with 10 positions matching TRBD1. Germline lookup yields CDR1 MNHEY and CDR2 SVGAGI. The CDR3 extends over 13 amino acids. J gave up 5 bases and V 8 bases, and 5 bases lay outside the gene matches. CDR3 in DNA: TGTGCCAGCGGGACAGGGGCATATTATGGCTACACCTTC. Amino acid sequence: CASGTGAYYGYTF.

This clone was observed a few times. The chain uses TRBV6-6 and TRBJ2-1, with 11 positions matching TRBD2. Trimming took 5 bases from V and 4 from J; bases not matched to a gene: 4. The CDR3 is 15 amino acids. Germline V gives CDR1 MNHNY, CDR2 SVGAGI (reference sequence). CDR3 sequence: CASSTLAGAYNEQFF. For the CDR3, the DNA is TGTGCCAGCAGTACACTAGCGGGGGCGTACAATGAGCAGTTCTTC.

Written as DNA, the CDR3 is TGTGCCAGCAGTTTACCCAGAGGCTATGGCTACACCTTC. This translates into CASSLPRGYGYTF. The chain is built from TRBV28 and TRBJ1-2, with D unclear. The CDR3 covers 13 residues. Germline loops: CDR1 MDHEN, CDR2 SYDVKM. Trimming shortened V by 2 bases and J by 4 bases, and 8 bases separated the two germline ends.

This clone was observed many times. The CDR3, as DNA: TGTGCCAGCTCCCACAATCCACAAACAGGGACTGGGGCCAACGTCCTGACTTTC. Encoded protein: CASSHNPQTGTGANVLTF. The chain employs TRBV18 and TRBJ2-6, with D perhaps matching TRBD1 (6 bases). Trimming left V 6 bases short and J 2 bases short, with 20 bases between. Germline V gene data show CDR1 as KGHSH and CDR2 as LQKENI. The CDR3 consists of 18 residues.

The table lists this clone with many counts. The rearrangement uses TRBV4-3 and TRBJ2-7, with 9 positions matching TRBD2. The CDR3 covers 16 residues. Germline CDR1 and CDR2: LGHNA and YSLEER. V was pared by 2 bases and J by 3 bases, with 8 bases of the junction left unmatched. Here the CDR3 reads CASSQQSAGGHYEQYF. CDR3 nucleotides: TGCGCCAGCAGCCAACAGAGTGCGGGAGGGCACTACGAGCAGTACTTC.

This clone appeared many times. V usage is TRBV29-1 and J usage is TRBJ1-1; tentative D call: TRBD1 (5 bases). V gave up 6 bases and J gave up 8 bases, with 10 bases separating them. Germline CDR1 SQVTM, CDR2 ANQGSEA. The CDR3 extends over 10 amino acids. The CDR3 coding sequence is TGCAGCGTCCAGACAGCCGAAGCTTTCTTT. It codes for CSVQTAEAFF.

V and J are TRBV9 and TRBJ1-6, with D tentatively TRBD1 (6 bases). Germline V gene lookup returns CDR1 SGDLS and CDR2 YYNGEE. The V end was cut by 1 base, the J end by 7 bases, with 12 bases between. The CDR3 is 15 residues long. The CDR3 DNA follows: TGTGCCAGCAGCGTAAGGGGGACGGAGAATTCACCCCTCCACTTT. Translated: CASSVRGTENSPLHF.

This chain connects TRBV4-1 to TRBJ2-3; the match to TRBD2 covers 9 bases. V lost 4 bases to trimming and J lost 3 bases; unmatched junction nucleotides: 8. Germline values: CDR1 MGHRA, CDR2 YSYEKL. The CDR3 totals 16 residues. CDR3 in amino acids: CASSPSRGGVTDTQYF. In DNA form, the CDR3 reads TGCGCCAGCAGCCCGTCTCGCGGGGGGGTTACAGATACGCAGTATTTT.

This clone was recorded a few times. The genes are TRBV9 and TRBJ1-1, with 7 bases matching TRBD1. The CDR3 runs 13 residues. Germline trimming cut 7 bases from V and 8 bases from J; bases unmatched to any gene: 11. In germline, CDR1 is SGDLS, CDR2 YYNGEE. The CDR3, as DNA: TGTGCCAGCGGTGAAGACAGGGCGGCCGAAGCTTTCTTT. It codes for CASGEDRAAEAFF.

There are a few counts of this clone. V gene TRBV28 combines with J gene TRBJ2-1; D not resolved. The CDR3 is 11 amino acids. The germline V and J ends were trimmed by 6 bases and 6 bases, with 6 bases remaining between them. The germline gives CDR1 MDHEN, CDR2 SYDVKM. The CDR3 is CASSPFNEQFF. CDR3 DNA: TGTGCCAGCAGCCCCTTCAATGAGCAGTTCTTC.

Many counts were recorded for this clone. The chain links TRBV6-6 to TRBJ2-7, with 9 bases aligning to TRBD1. The junction had 13 bases not matched to a gene; V was cut back by 9 bases and J by 7 bases. The length of the CDR3 is 14 residues. CDR1 MNHNY and CDR2 SVGAGI come from the germline V gene (reference sequence). The CDR3 loop reads CASRQGGTFGEQYF. In DNA form, the CDR3 reads TGTGCCAGTCGACAGGGGGGGACCTTCGGGGAGCAGTACTTC.